A single sample is the source of the 18 T cell receptor beta chains below, sequenced in a study of blood T cell repertoires in COVID-19. TCRdb's table, derived via immunoSEQ multiplex PCR, lists solely in-frame clones and lacks some. Found here are a few hundred thousand clones, more than 70% of them singletons; the top ten hold more than 9%. Sample: peripheral blood. The receptors originated from a woman aged 25 to 45 with COVID-19, enrolled during active disease.

V is TRBV4-1 and J is TRBJ1-2, with TRBD1 identical over 7 bases. Germline V gives CDR1 MGHRA, CDR2 YSYEKL. The CDR3 length is 15 residues. After removal of 0 bases from V and 8 bases from J, the junction contained 9 bases not matched to a gene. For the CDR3, the DNA is TGCGCCAGCAGCCAAGAATCCCCGGGACAGCCCGGCTACACCTTC. Its protein product is CASSQESPGQPGYTF.

CDR3 amino acids: CASSLVQNSPLHF. CDR3 nucleotide sequence: TGTGCCAGCAGCTTAGTACAGAATTCACCCCTCCACTTT. The chain links TRBV7-2 to TRBJ1-6; D is unresolved. Deletions cut 1 base from V and 7 bases from J, with 5 bases between. Germline V CDR1 and CDR2: SGHTA, FQGNSA. The CDR3 extends over 13 amino acids.

The chain is built from TRBV7-2 and TRBJ1-4, with 8 bases aligning to TRBD1. Germline V gene data show CDR1 as SGHTA and CDR2 as FQGNSA. The CDR3 runs to 15 residues. Trimming cost V 5 bases and J 5 bases; bases outside gene matches: 7. The CDR3 protein is CASSTQGAINEKLFF. The CDR3 DNA sequence: TGTGCCAGCAGCACCCAGGGGGCCATCAATGAAAAACTGTTTTTT. The full variable domain, rest sourced from reference TRBV7-2 and TRBJ1-4, is GAGVSQSPSNKVTEKGKDVELRCDPISGHTALYWYRQSLGQGLEFLIYFQGNSAPDKSGLPSDRFSAERTGGSVSTLTIQRTQQEDSAVYLCASSTQGAINEKLFFGSGTQLSVL.

This rearrangement joins TRBV24-1 to TRBJ2-2, with 8 bases aligning to TRBD2. CDR3 size: 12 residues. V trimming: 8 bases; J trimming: 5 bases; junction bases outside the gene matches: 0. Germline values: CDR1 KGHDR, CDR2 SFDVKD. This CDR3 reads CATTSGTGELFF. The CDR3 bases are TGTGCCACCACTAGCGGGACCGGGGAGCTGTTTTTT.

The rearrangement links TRBV2 to TRBJ2-2, with D maybe TRBD2 (5 bases). The V end was cut by 6 bases, the J end by 2 bases, with 13 bases between. The CDR3 has 15 residues. The germline V gene encodes CDR1 SNHLY and CDR2 FYNNEI. CDR3 sequence reads: CASRKEEINTGELFF. CDR3 coding DNA: TGTGCCAGCAGGAAGGAGGAGATTAACACCGGGGAGCTGTTTTTT.

This clone showed up just once. The chain employs TRBV28 and TRBJ1-1, with TRBD1 as a possible D gene (6 bases). The CDR3 is made up of 13 amino acids. V was shortened by 6 bases and J by 5 bases, with 13 bases between the two germline ends. CDR1 MDHEN and CDR2 SYDVKM come from the germline V gene. The CDR3 here is CASRRGLGTEAFF. The CDR3 region has the DNA TGTGCCAGCAGAAGGGGGTTGGGGACTGAAGCTTTCTTT.

V gene TRBV19 combines with J gene TRBJ2-7, with D tentatively TRBD2 (6 bases). V lost 6 bases and J 0 bases, leaving 12 bases between the germline ends. The CDR3 covers 14 residues. CDR1 is LNHDA, CDR2 SQIVND, per germline (reference sequence). DNA of the CDR3: TGTGCCAGTAGAGGGACTCCGAGCTCCTACGAGCAGTACTTC. Amino acid sequence: CASRGTPSSYEQYF.

The chain is built from TRBV12-3 or TRBV12-4 and TRBJ1-1, with unresolved D. Trimming pared 3 bases from V and 5 bases from J, leaving 7 bases between. The CDR3 sequence is 12 residues long. CDR3 residues: CASSFRRTEAFF. Written as DNA, the CDR3 is TGTGCCAGCAGTTTCAGGAGGACTGAAGCTTTCTTT.

This clone was counted a single time. The rearrangement joins TRBV5-1 to TRBJ1-1; D uncertain. CDR1 SGHRS and CDR2 YFSETQ come from the germline V gene. The CDR3 has 13 amino acids. V was clipped by 2 bases and J by 4 bases, with 9 bases between them. CDR3 in DNA: TGCGCCAGCAGCTTCGCCGGGAGCACTGAAGCTTTCTTT. Amino acids: CASSFAGSTEAFF.

The chain combines TRBV28 with TRBJ2-3; 12 bases are shared with TRBD2. The CDR3 is made up of 17 amino acids. The germline V gene encodes CDR1 MDHEN and CDR2 SYDVKM. The junction had 7 bases not matched to a gene; V was cut back by 1 base and J by 5 bases. As DNA, the CDR3 is TGTGCCAGCAGTTTATCAGGACTAGCGGGATTCAGAGATACGCAGTATTTT. Translating it yields CASSLSGLAGFRDTQYF. The entire variable domain, with the rest obtained from reference TRBV28 and TRBJ2-3, is as follows: DVKVTQSSRYLVKRTGEKVFLECVQDMDHENMFWYRQDPGLGLRLIYFSYDVKMKEKGDIPEGYSVSREKKERFSLILESASTNQTSMYLCASSLSGLAGFRDTQYFGPGTRLTVL.

This rearrangement joins TRBV6-4 to TRBJ2-1, with 12 bases that match TRBD2. Looked up from germline, CDR1 is MRHNA and CDR2 is SNTAGT. The CDR3 contains 15 residues. V was pared by 2 bases and J by 7 bases, with 3 bases of the junction left unmatched. The CDR3 bases are TGTGCCAGCAGTGACGGGCTAGCGGGAGGGAATGAGCAGTTCTTC. Protein product: CASSDGLAGGNEQFF.

V gene TRBV25-1 combines with J gene TRBJ2-1, with a weak D call TRBD1 (5 bases). The CDR3 is 16 residues long. V dropped 2 bases and J dropped 7 bases, with 18 bases sitting between them. Germline CDR1 and CDR2: MGHDK and SYGVNS. The CDR3, as DNA: TGTGCCAGCAGTGAACGGAACAGGTCGTCGTCAAATGAGCAGTTCTTC. Amino acids: CASSERNRSSSNEQFF.

The chain is built from TRBV5-5 and TRBJ2-7; no reliable D call. CDR3 size: 17 residues. With 3 bases removed from V and 0 bases from J, the gap between germline ends came to 19 bases. Germline V gene lookup returns CDR1 SGHKS and CDR2 YYEKEE (reference sequence). CDR3 in DNA: TGTGCCAGCAGCTCGATAAACTCAGGTGTCAGCTCCTACGAGCAGTACTTC. Protein: CASSSINSGVSSYEQYF.

V and J are TRBV3-1 (or the pseudogene TRBV3-2) and TRBJ2-7; 10 nucleotides line up with TRBD2. This CDR3 has 20 residues. After removal of 0 bases from V and 3 bases from J, the junction contained 17 bases not matched to a gene. Germline V gene sequence: CDR1 LGHDT, CDR2 YNNKEL (reference sequence). The CDR3: CASSQDWTGPVAGGVYEQYF. In DNA form, the CDR3 reads TGTGCCAGCAGCCAAGATTGGACAGGGCCCGTAGCGGGAGGCGTCTACGAGCAGTACTTC.

In DNA, the CDR3 is TGCAGCGCGGGCCTTGGACTCATGAACACCGGGGAGCTGTTTTTT. As protein: CSAGLGLMNTGELFF. This chain uses TRBV29-1 with TRBJ2-2, with TRBD2 as a possible D gene (5 bases). The CDR3 has 15 amino acids. Germline values: CDR1 SQVTM, CDR2 ANQGSEA. V lost 7 bases and J lost 1, with 16 bases in between.

The V gene is TRBV5-4, the J gene TRBJ2-5; tentative D call: TRBD2 (6 bases). Trimming stripped 1 base from V and 5 bases from J, with 12 bases between. This CDR3 contains 14 residues. Germline V lookup: CDR1 SGHNT, CDR2 YYREEE (reference sequence). DNA for the CDR3: TGTGCCAGCAGCTTGACGGGACTGGGGGAGACCCAGTACTTC. Translation gives CASSLTGLGETQYF.

The CDR3 here is CASSQELAGGTDTQYF. DNA of the CDR3: TGCGCCAGCAGCCAGGAACTAGCGGGAGGCACAGATACGCAGTATTTT. V and J are TRBV4-3 and TRBJ2-3; 11 bases agree with TRBD2. CDR1 is LGHNA and CDR2 is YSLEER in the germline V gene. The J segment lost 1 base and the V segment lost 3 bases, leaving 3 bases of the junction unmatched. The CDR3 is 16 residues long.

The genes are TRBV15 and TRBJ2-5, with D maybe TRBD2 (7 bases). The CDR3 consists of 15 residues. The germline V and J ends were trimmed by 5 bases and 7 bases, with 20 bases remaining between them. Germline assignment: CDR1 LNHNV and CDR2 YYDKDF (reference sequence). This CDR3 is CATSPWGGGLGTQYF. The CDR3 DNA sequence: TGTGCCACCAGCCCCTGGGGAGGGGGGTTAGGGACCCAGTACTTC.